This TCR beta chain was obtained from a study of cytomegalovirus exposure and HLA in healthy donors. Whole-study context: Among about 179 million T cells, an earlier analysis found 120 million or so unique TCR beta sequences. As released early, the data held 75 million to 90 million unique TCRs from HLA-typed donors. Overall study results and limits: Follow-up analysis seemed to connect common viral pathogens with several of the most significant clusters identified. Later analysis found that TCR beta chains associated with HLA were more clonally expanded than other, equally common chains.

For this clone: Its specificity is not known.

The primer mix had 60 Vbeta and 13 Jbeta primers. Method: immunoSEQ multiplex PCR; TCRdb's copy keeps in-frame clones and lacks some. The sample records approximately 220,000 clones, about 81% being singletons. The CDR3 has 17 residues. Germline V lookup: CDR1 SGHKS, CDR2 YYEKEE (reference sequence). V lost 1 base to trimming and J lost 4 bases; unmatched junction nucleotides: 8. Sequenced material: PBMCs. This receptor was taken from a man aged 35 to 55 in good health and CMV-seropositive. The rearrangement links TRBV5-5 to TRBJ2-5; 12 bases align to TRBD2. The CDR3 sequence: CASSLKRLAGGPETQYF. The CDR3 region has the DNA TGTGCCAGCAGCTTGAAGCGGCTAGCGGGAGGGCCAGAGACCCAGTACTTC.